Shown below are 9 T cell receptor beta chains from a single sample sequenced in a study of cytomegalovirus exposure and HLA in healthy donors. It was with 60 Vbeta and 13 Jbeta primers that the PCR ran. Using immunoSEQ multiplex PCR, the repertoire was profiled, and TCRdb retains in-frame clones only, with some absent. Found here are 150,000 to 200,000 clones, 70% to 85% of them singletons; the top ten hold around 4%. Input material: PBMCs. These receptors came from a middle-aged man in good health and CMV-seronegative.

The V call is TRBV5-4, the J call TRBJ2-5, with D maybe TRBD1 (5 bases). This CDR3 is built from 13 residues. Germline CDR1 SGHNT, CDR2 YYREEE (reference sequence). The V gene lost 1 base and the J gene lost 5 bases, with 9 bases spanning the gap. DNA of the CDR3: TGTGCCAGCAGCTTGAAGGGGCCGGAGACCCAGTACTTC. Translation gives CASSLKGPETQYF. Filled out from reference TRBV5-4 and TRBJ2-5, the complete variable domain reads ETGVTQSPTHLIKTRGQQVTLRCSSQSGHNTVSWYQQALGQGPQFIFQYYREEENGRGNFPPRFSGLQFPNYSSELNVNALELDDSALYLCASSLKGPETQYFGPGTRLLVL.

The chain links TRBV28 to TRBJ1-6; the match to TRBD1 covers 10 bases. The CDR3 covers 14 residues. CDR1 and CDR2 (germline): MDHEN, SYDVKM. V lost 6 bases to trimming and J lost 11 bases; unmatched junction nucleotides: 7. CDR3 sequence reads: CASRAGTGVAPLHF. The DNA for the CDR3 is TGTGCCAGCAGGGCAGGGACAGGGGTAGCACCCCTCCACTTT.

The J gene is TRBJ1-1, the V gene TRBV6-6; weak D call: TRBD1 (6 bases). The germline V gene encodes CDR1 MNHNY and CDR2 SVGAGI (reference sequence). CDR3 length equals 13 residues. Trimming pared 6 bases from V and 1 base from J, leaving 9 bases between. CDR3 in amino acids: CASRTRGNTEAFF. The CDR3 DNA is TGTGCCAGCAGGACCAGGGGGAACACTGAAGCTTTCTTT.

This clone was detected once. The chain has TRBV13 and TRBJ2-3, with 9 positions matching TRBD2. Germline V gene sequence: CDR1 PRHDT, CDR2 FYEKMQ (reference sequence). V lost 4 bases and J lost 3; bases outside the gene matches: 11. The CDR3 sequence is 17 residues long. CDR3 amino acids: CASSSLRLADTTDTQYF. DNA for the CDR3: TGTGCCAGCAGCTCTCTCCGACTAGCGGACACAACAGATACGCAGTATTTT.

CDR3 sequence (DNA): TGTGCCAGTAGTCCCCGGCGACAAACTGCAACTAATGAAAAACTGTTTTTT. Its translation is CASSPRRQTATNEKLFF. The J gene is TRBJ1-4, the V gene TRBV19; no clear D. CDR3 length: 17 amino acids. The germline gives CDR1 LNHDA, CDR2 SQIVND (reference sequence). V lost 5 bases and J 0 bases, leaving 16 bases between the germline ends.

CDR3 sequence reads: CASSEAQGRANTEAFF. Written as DNA, the CDR3 is TGTGCCAGCAGTGAAGCGCAGGGCAGGGCGAACACTGAAGCTTTCTTT. This chain connects TRBV2 to TRBJ1-1, with D maybe TRBD1 (5 bases). With 0 bases removed from V and 1 base from J, the gap between germline ends came to 12 bases. This CDR3 contains 16 residues. Germline CDR1 SNHLY, CDR2 FYNNEI.

CDR3 sequence reads: CASSFMAAGSYNSPLHF. The DNA of the CDR3 is TGTGCCAGCAGTTTCATGGCAGCGGGCTCCTATAATTCACCCCTCCACTTT. V and J are TRBV28 and TRBJ1-6; D not certain. CDR3 length: 17 residues. CDR1 and CDR2 (germline): MDHEN, SYDVKM. The V and J ends lost 3 bases and 0 bases respectively, with 12 bases between them.

This clone was seen once. The chain links TRBV19 to TRBJ2-5; 7 bases fit TRBD2. The CDR3 has 14 residues. V lost 6 bases, J lost 2 bases, and 6 bases stayed unmatched. The germline CDR1 and CDR2 sequences are LNHDA and SQIVND (reference sequence). For the CDR3, the DNA is TGTGCCAGTAGACGGGGGGAAGGACAAGAGACCCAGTACTTC. This gives the protein CASRRGEGQETQYF.

This clone occurred a few times. This likely stems from a read error, as it lies one base from a far larger clone. The sample contains more than one DNA sequence encoding this CDR3. In nucleotides, the CDR3 is TGCGCCAGCAGCCCCTACTCAGGGTTCGGGCCAGATACGCAGTATTTT. The encoded protein is CASSPYSGFGPDTQYF. The rearrangement links TRBV4-1 to TRBJ2-3, with a possible D match to TRBD1 (5 bases). V gave up 4 bases and J gave up 4 bases, with 18 bases separating them. The CDR3 sequence is 16 residues long. Germline loops: CDR1 MGHRA, CDR2 YSYEKL.